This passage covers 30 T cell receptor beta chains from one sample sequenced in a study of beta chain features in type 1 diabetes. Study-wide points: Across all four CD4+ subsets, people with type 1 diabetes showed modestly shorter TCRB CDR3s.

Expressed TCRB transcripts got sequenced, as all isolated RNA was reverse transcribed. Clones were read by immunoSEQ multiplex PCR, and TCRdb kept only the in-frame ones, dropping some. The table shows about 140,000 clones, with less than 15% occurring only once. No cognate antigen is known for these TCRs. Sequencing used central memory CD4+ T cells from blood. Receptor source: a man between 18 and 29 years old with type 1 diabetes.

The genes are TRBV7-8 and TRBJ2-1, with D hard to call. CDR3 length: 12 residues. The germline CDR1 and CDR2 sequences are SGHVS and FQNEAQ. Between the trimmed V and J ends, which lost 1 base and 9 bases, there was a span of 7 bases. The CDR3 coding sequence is TGTGCCAGCAGCTTAGTATTAGGTGAGCAGTTCTTC. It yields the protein CASSLVLGEQFF.

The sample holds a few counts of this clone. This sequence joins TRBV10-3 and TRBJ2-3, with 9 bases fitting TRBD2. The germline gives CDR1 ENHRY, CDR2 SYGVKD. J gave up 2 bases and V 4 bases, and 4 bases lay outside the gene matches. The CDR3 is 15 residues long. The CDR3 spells CAISGGLASTDTQYF. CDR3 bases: TGTGCCATCAGTGGCGGACTAGCGTCCACAGATACGCAGTATTTT.

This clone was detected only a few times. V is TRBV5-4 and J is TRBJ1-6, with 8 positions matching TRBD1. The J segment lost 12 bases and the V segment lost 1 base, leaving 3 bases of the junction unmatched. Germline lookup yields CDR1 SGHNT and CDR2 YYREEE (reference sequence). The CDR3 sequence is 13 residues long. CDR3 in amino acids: CASSLKDREPLHF. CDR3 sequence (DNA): TGTGCCAGCAGCTTGAAGGACAGGGAACCCCTCCACTTT.

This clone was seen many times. CDR3 in amino acids: CSVSSGNTIYF. In nucleotides, the CDR3 is TGCAGCGTTTCCTCTGGAAACACCATATATTTT. The genes are TRBV29-1 and TRBJ1-3; D remains unclear. V was cut by 5 bases and J by 0 bases, with 2 bases left in between. The germline V gene encodes CDR1 SQVTM and CDR2 ANQGSEA. The CDR3 runs 11 residues.

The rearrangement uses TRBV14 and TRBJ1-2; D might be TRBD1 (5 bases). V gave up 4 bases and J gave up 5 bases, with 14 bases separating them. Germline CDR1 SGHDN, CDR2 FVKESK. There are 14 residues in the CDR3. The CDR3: CASSRGDGKYGYTF. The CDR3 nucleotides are TGTGCCAGCAGCCGCGGGGACGGTAAATATGGCTACACCTTC.

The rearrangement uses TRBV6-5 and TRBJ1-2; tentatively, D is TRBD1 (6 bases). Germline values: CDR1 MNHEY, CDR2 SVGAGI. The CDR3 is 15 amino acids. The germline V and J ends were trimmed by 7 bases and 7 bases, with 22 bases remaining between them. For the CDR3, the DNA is TGTGCCAGCACAGATGGGGGGGCTCTTAAGCCTGGCTACACCTTC. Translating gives CASTDGGALKPGYTF.

CDR3 coding DNA: TGTGCCGCTGCCATTGGTGACGAGCAGTACTTC. It specifies CAAAIGDEQYF. V and J are TRBV30 and TRBJ2-7; D gene unclear. The V gene lost 8 bases and the J gene lost 5 bases, with 13 bases spanning the gap. The germline V gene has CDR1 GTSNPN and CDR2 SVGIG (reference sequence). The CDR3 length is 11 residues.

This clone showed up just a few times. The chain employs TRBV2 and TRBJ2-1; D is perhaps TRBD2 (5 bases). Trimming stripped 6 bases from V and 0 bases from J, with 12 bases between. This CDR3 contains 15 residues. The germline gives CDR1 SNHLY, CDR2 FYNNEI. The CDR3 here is CASRRERSSYNEQFF. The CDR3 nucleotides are TGTGCCAGCAGAAGGGAGCGGAGCTCCTACAATGAGCAGTTCTTC. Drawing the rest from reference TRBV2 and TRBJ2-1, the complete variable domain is EPEVTQTPSHQVTQMGQEVILRCVPISNHLYFYWYRQILGQKVEFLVSFYNNEISEKSEIFDDQFSVERPDGSNFTLKIRSTKLEDSAMYFCASRRERSSYNEQFFGPGTRLTVL.

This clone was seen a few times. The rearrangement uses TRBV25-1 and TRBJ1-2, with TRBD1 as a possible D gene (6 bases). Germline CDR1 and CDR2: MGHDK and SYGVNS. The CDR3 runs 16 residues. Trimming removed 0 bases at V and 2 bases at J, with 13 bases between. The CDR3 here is CASSEYDGRGNYGYTF. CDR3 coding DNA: TGTGCCAGCAGTGAATATGATGGAAGGGGGAACTATGGCTACACCTTC.

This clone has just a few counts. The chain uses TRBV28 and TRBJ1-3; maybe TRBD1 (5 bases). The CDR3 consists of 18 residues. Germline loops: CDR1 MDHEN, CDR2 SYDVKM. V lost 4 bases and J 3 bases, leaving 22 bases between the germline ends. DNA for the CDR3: TGTGCCAGCAGTTCCCCTCCGGGAACAGGATTTGGTGGAAACACCATATATTTT. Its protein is CASSSPPGTGFGGNTIYF.

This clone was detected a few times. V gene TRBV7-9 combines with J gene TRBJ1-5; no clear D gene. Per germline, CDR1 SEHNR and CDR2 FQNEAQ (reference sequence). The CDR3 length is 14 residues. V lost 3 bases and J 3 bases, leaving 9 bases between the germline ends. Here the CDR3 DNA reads TGTGCCAGCAGCTTTCAAGGGCCCAATCAGCCCCAGCATTTT. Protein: CASSFQGPNQPQHF. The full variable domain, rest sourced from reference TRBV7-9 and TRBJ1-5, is DTGVSQNPRHKITKRGQNVTFRCDPISEHNRLYWYRQTLGQGPEFLTYFQNEAQLEKSRLLSDRFSAERPKGSFSTLEIQRTEQGDSAMYLCASSFQGPNQPQHFGDGTRLSIL.

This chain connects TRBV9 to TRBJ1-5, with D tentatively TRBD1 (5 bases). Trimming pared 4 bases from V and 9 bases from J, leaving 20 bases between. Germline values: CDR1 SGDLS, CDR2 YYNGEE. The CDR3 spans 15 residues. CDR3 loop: CASSTDARGLGPQHF. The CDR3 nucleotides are TGTGCCAGCAGCACCGACGCAAGGGGTCTTGGGCCCCAGCATTTT.

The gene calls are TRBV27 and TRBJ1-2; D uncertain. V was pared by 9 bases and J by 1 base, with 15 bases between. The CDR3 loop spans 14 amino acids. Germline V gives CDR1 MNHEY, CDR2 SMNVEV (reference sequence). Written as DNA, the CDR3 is TGTGCCAGTTCTTTTGGCAGAAATAACTATGGCTACACCTTC. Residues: CASSFGRNNYGYTF.

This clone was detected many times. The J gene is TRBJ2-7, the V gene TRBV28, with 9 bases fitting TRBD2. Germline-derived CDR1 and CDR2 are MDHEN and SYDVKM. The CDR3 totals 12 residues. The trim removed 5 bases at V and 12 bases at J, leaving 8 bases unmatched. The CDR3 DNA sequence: TGTGCCAGCAGTCCCGGACTAGCGAGGCGGTACTTC. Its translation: CASSPGLARRYF.

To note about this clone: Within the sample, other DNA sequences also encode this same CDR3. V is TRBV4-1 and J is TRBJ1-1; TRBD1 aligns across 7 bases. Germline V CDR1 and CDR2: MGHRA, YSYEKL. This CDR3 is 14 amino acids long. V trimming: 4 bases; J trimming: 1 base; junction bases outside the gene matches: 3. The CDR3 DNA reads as TGCGCCAGCAGCCCGGGGGACAGGAACACTGAAGCTTTCTTT. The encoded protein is CASSPGDRNTEAFF.

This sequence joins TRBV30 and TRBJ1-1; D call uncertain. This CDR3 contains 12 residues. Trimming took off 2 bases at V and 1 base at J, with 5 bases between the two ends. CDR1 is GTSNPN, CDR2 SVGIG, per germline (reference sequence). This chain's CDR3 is CAWSHWNTEAFF. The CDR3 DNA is TGTGCCTGGAGTCACTGGAACACTGAAGCTTTCTTT.

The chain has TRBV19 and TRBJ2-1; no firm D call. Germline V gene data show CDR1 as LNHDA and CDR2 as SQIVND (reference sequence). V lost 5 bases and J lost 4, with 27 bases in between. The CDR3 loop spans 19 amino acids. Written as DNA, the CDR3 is TGTGCCAGTAGTCGCGACTCAACAGCGTACAATCCTATTTACAATGAGCAGTTCTTC. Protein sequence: CASSRDSTAYNPIYNEQFF.

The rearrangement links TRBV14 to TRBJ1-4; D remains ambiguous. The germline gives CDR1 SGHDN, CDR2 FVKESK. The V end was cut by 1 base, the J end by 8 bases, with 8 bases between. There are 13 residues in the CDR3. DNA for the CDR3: TGTGCCAGCAGCCAAGGGACGGGGGAAAAACTGTTTTTT. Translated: CASSQGTGEKLFF.

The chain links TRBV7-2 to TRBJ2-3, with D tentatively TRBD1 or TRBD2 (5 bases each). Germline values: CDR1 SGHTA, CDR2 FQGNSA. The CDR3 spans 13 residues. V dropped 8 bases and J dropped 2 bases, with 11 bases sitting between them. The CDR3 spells CASSGGPTDTQYF. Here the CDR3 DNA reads TGTGCCAGCTCTGGGGGACCCACAGATACGCAGTATTTT.

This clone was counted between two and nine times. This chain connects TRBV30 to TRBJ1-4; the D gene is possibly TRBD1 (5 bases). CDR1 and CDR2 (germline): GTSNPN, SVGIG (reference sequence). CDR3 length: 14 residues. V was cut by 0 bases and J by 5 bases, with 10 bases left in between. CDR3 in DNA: TGTGCCTGGAGTGTACGCAGGGAGAATGAAAAACTGTTTTTT. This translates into CAWSVRRENEKLFF.

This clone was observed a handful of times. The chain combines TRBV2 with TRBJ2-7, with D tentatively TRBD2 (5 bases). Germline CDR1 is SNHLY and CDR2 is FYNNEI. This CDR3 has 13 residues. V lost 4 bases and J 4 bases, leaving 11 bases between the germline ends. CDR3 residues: CASSAGITYEQYF. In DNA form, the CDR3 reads TGTGCCAGCAGTGCCGGGATTACTTACGAGCAGTACTTC.

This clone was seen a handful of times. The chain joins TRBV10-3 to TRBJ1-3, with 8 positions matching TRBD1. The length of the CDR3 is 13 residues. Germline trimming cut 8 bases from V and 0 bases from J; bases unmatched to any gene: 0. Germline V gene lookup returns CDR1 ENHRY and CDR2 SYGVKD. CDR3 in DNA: TGTGCCATCGGACAGGGCTCTGGAAACACCATATATTTT. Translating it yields CAIGQGSGNTIYF.

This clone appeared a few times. DNA for the CDR3: TGTGCCAGCAGCGCTAGCGGGGGGCGCACAGATACGCAGTATTTT. Protein product: CASSASGGRTDTQYF. The chain is built from TRBV9 and TRBJ2-3; the match to TRBD2 covers 11 bases. The V gene end was trimmed by 3 bases and the J gene end by 1 base; junction bases not matched to a gene: 1. The CDR3 contains 15 residues. Per the germline V gene, CDR1 is SGDLS and CDR2 is YYNGEE.

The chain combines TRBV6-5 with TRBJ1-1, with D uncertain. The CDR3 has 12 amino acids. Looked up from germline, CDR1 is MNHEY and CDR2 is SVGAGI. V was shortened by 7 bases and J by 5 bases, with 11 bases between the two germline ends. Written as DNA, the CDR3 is TGTGCCAGCAATGGGGTCGGGACTGAAGCTTTCTTT. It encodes CASNGVGTEAFF.

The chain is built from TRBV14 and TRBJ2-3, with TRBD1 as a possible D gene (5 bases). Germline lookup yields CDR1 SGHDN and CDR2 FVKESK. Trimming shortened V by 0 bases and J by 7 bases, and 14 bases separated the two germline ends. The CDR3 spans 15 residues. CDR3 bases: TGTGCCAGCAGCCAAGAAGGGGCGATGAGGTATACGCAGTATTTT. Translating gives CASSQEGAMRYTQYF.

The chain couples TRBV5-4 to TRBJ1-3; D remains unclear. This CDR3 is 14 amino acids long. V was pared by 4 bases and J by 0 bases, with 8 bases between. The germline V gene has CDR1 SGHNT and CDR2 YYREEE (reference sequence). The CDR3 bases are TGTGCCAGCAGCCTACGGGGCTCTGGAAACACCATATATTTT. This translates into CASSLRGSGNTIYF.

The DNA for the CDR3 is TGTGCCAGCAGCCGACTACTAGCGGGGGCGAACTCCTACGAGCAGTACTTC. Residues: CASSRLLAGANSYEQYF. V and J are TRBV7-9 and TRBJ2-7; TRBD2 agrees at 11 bases. The CDR3 has 17 amino acids. Losses at the gene ends were 5 bases for V and 0 bases for J; bases not matched to a gene: 9. The germline V gene has CDR1 SEHNR and CDR2 FQNEAQ (reference sequence).

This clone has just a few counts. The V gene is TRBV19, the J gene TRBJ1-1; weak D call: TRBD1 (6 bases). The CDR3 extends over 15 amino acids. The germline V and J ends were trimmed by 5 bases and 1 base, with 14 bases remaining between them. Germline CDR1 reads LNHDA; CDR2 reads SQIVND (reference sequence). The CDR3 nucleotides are TGTGCCAGTAGTTCCCAGGACAGTACGAACACTGAAGCTTTCTTT. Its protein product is CASSSQDSTNTEAFF.

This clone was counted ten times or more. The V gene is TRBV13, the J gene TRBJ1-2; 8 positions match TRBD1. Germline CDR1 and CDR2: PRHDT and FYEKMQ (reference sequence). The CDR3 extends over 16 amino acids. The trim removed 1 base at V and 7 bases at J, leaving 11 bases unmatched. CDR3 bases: TGTGCCAGCAGCTTAGCCCTAGGACAGGGAGGCGTTGGCTACACCTTC. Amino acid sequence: CASSLALGQGGVGYTF.

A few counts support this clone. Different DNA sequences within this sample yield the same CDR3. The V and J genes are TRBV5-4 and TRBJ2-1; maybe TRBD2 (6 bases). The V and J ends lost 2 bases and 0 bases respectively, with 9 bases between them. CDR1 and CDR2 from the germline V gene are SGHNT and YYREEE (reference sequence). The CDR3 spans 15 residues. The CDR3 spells CASSLGGSSYNEQFF. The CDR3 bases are TGTGCCAGCAGCTTAGGAGGGAGCTCCTACAATGAGCAGTTCTTC.